This T cell receptor beta chain was recorded in a study of blood T cell repertoires in COVID-19. Across the whole study: Material from acute and convalescent COVID-19 was sourced from the United States, Italy and Spain.

Assay used: immunoSEQ multiplex PCR; TCRdb lists only in-frame clones, some missing. This table has 250,000 to 400,000 clones, approximately 88% appearing once. The Seattle patients joined while their infection was active and were tracked longitudinally afterward. Germline lookup yields CDR1 SGHTS and CDR2 YDEGEE. The V and J ends lost 4 bases and 0 bases, in that order; junction bases with no gene match: 4. This CDR3 contains 15 residues. This chain links TRBV5-8 with TRBJ1-5, with 7 bases matching TRBD1. The sequencing sample was made of peripheral blood. This receptor was identified in a woman in her 30s with COVID-19, enrolled during active disease. CDR3 bases: TGTGCCAGCAGCGCGACAGGGAATAGCAATCAGCCCCAGCATTTT. Its protein product is CASSATGNSNQPQHF.